This T cell receptor beta chain was recorded in a study of CD8+ T cells in alopecia areata (dated 2018 in TCRdb). Background for the entire study: In both human patients and the C3H/HeJ mouse model, the study applied high-throughput TCRbeta sequencing to look at T cell clonal expansion in alopecia areata. On the human side, TCRbeta sequencing was run on scalp tissue and on sorted CD4+ and CD8+ peripheral blood T cells from healthy controls and from alopecia areata patients with either patchy or totalis/universalis disease. Clonality in the scalp was compared among normal scalp (n=4), patchy alopecia areata scalp (n=8), and alopecia totalis/universalis scalp (n=8). RNA came from the PAXgene miRNA kit for fixed scalp, the miRNeasy kit for PBMCs, and the RNeasy kit for mouse skin. immunoSEQ multiplex PCR using 35 Vbeta forward primers and 13 Jbeta reverse primers was used to amplify TCRbeta CDR3 regions. What the authors observed across the whole study: Higher clonality and more expanded CD8+ clones were observed in lesional scalp than in normal scalp, particularly in alopecia totalis/universalis, a finding suggestive of antigenic drive. Compared with mice, TCR sequences shared between patients were less clear, possibly partly because of HLA diversity across the patient population. Scalp TCR repertoire analysis is complicated because resident alphabeta T cells in normal human skin are also sequenced, whereas mouse skin is dominated by gammadelta T cells.

PBMCs were isolated by density centrifugation and stained for CD3, CD4 and CD8, after which CD4+ and CD8+ T cells were sorted on a FACSAria. Unaffected controls provided scalp biopsies and blood samples. As concerns this clone: The specificity of this receptor is unknown. No much larger clonotype is one base removed from it; base qualities were not supplied.

Libraries came from the immunoSEQ multiplex PCR assay. To provide template for TCR sequencing, every sample had RNA extracted and reverse transcribed into cDNA. SuperScript III was used for first-strand cDNA synthesis, primed with a 2:1 mix of oligo-dT and random hexamers. A synthetic immune receptor repertoire was used to gauge amplification bias, and whatever bias remained was removed computationally. The source study handled its data this way. Raw reads were preprocessed for error removal, and CDR3 was defined according to IMGT conventions as running from the conserved cysteine to phenylalanine. Clonality was calculated as 1 minus Shannon entropy normalized by log2 of the number of productive unique TCRs. Scalp TCRbeta sequences were cross-referenced with sorted blood CD4 and CD8 repertoires so that the CD4 or CD8 identity of scalp clones could be inferred. TCRdb took this table from immuneACCESS and kept in-frame rearrangements with V and J called. Such tables lack part of the clones; where checked against another copy, unresolved V genes explain under half of the gap, and the rest is unexplained. V and J calls and clone size come straight from that table; D and trimming were deduced from the DNA. This sample comprises fewer than 110,000 clones, approximately 52% of them detected only once. The leading ten clones occupy around 9% of the sample.

V is reduced by 4 bases and J by 4 bases, leaving a spacing of 14 bases between them. In the germline V gene, CDR1 corresponds to SQVTM and CDR2 to ANQGSEA. The CDR3 goes from the cysteine to the phenylalanine over 13 residues. Only the CDR3 portion is preserved as DNA: 39 bases, with reading frame beginning at the first base. The sample taken for sequencing was CD4+ T cells sorted from blood. Here the chain combines TRBV29-1 and TRBJ2-7; perhaps TRBD1 is the D gene, with 5 bases matching. The sequence was collected from a human donor in good health. In nucleotide form, the sequence is TGCAGCGTTGCATCAGAGCAGGGTTACGAGCAGTACTTC. It specifies CSVASEQGYEQYF.